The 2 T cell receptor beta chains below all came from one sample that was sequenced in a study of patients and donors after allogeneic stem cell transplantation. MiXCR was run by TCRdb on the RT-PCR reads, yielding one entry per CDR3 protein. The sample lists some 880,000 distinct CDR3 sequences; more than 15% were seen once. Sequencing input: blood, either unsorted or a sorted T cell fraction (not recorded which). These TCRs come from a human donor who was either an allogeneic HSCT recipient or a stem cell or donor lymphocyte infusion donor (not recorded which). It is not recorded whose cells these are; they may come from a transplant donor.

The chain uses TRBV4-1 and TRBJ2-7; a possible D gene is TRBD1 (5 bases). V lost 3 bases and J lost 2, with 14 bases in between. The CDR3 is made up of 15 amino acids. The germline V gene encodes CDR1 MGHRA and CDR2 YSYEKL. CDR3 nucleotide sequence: TGCGCCAGCAGCCAGTTGACAGAGACCCCCTACGAGCAGTACTTC. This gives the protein CASSQLTETPYEQYF.

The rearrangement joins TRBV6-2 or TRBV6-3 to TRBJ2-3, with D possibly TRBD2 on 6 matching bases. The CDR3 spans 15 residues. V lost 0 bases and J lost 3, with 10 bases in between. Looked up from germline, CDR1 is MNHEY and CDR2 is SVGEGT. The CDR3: CASSYSEGRTDTQYF. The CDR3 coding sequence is TGTGCCAGCAGTTACTCGGAAGGGAGGACAGATACGCAGTATTTT.